Included here is one T cell receptor (beta chain) sequence, with context. Antigen unknown. At one end, the junction sequence differs from germline, possibly due to a read error. A multiplex PCR was run with 60 Vbeta primers and 13 Jbeta primers. The assay was immunoSEQ multiplex PCR, and TCRdb's table has in-frame clones only and misses some. The sample lists 270,000 or so clones, 86% occurring once. The data belong to a study of cytomegalovirus exposure and HLA in healthy donors. Study-wide results and caveats: Using a false discovery rate of 0.05, a later analysis showed that 16,951 TCR beta sequences were associated with HLA alleles.

The CDR3 sequence is 19 residues long. Looked up from germline, CDR1 is SEHNR and CDR2 is FQNEAQ (reference sequence). The sequenced material came from PBMCs. The sequence came from a man aged 35-49 years in good health and CMV-seropositive. J is TRBJ2-1 and V is TRBV7-9, with 11 nucleotides matching TRBD2. The CDR3 is CSSSLWGLADGSSYNEQFF. In DNA form, the CDR3 reads TGTTCCAGCAGCTTATGGGGACTAGCGGATGGCAGCTCCTACAATGAGCAGTTCTTC.